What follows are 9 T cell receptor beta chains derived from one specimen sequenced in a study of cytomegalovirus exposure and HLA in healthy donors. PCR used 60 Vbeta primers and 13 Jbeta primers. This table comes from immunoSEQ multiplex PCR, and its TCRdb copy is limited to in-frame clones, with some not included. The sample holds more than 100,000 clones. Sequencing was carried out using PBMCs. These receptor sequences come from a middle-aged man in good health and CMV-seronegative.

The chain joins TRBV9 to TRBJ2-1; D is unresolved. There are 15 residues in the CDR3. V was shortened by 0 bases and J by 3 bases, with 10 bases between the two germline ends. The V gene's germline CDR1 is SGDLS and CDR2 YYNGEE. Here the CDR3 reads CASSVGVGFYNEQFF. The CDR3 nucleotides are TGTGCCAGCAGCGTAGGGGTCGGGTTCTACAATGAGCAGTTCTTC.

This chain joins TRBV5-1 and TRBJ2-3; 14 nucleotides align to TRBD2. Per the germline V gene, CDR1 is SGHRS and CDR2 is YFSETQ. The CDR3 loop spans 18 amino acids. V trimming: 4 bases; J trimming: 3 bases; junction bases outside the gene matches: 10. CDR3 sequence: CASSTGTSGGRVTDTQYF. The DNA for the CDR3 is TGCGCCAGCAGCACCGGGACTAGCGGGGGCCGCGTTACAGATACGCAGTATTTT.

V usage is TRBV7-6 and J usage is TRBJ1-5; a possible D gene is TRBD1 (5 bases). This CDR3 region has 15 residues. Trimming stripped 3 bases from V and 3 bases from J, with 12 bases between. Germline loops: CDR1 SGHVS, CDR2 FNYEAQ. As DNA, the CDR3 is TGTGCCAGCAGCTTTAGGGGAGGCCCCAATCAGCCCCAGCATTTT. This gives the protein CASSFRGGPNQPQHF.

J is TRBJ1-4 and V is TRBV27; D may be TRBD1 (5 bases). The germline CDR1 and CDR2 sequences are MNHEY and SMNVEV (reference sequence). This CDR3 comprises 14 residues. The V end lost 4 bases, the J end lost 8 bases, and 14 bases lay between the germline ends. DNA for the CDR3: TGTGCCAGCAGTTATCAGGGCGCGGGGGAAAAACTGTTTTTT. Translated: CASSYQGAGEKLFF.

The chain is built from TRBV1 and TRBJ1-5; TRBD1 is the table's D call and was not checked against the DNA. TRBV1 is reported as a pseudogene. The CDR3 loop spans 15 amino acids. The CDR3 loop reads CTSSKPRRFSQPQHF. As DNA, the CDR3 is TGCACCAGCAGCAAACCCCGCAGGTTTAGTCAGCCCCAGCATTTT.

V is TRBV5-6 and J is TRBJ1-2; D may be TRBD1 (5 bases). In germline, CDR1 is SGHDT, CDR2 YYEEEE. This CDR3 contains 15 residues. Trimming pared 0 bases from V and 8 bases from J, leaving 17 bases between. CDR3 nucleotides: TGTGCCAGCAGCTTGGCCGAGGCAGGGAATTTCGGCTACACCTTC. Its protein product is CASSLAEAGNFGYTF.

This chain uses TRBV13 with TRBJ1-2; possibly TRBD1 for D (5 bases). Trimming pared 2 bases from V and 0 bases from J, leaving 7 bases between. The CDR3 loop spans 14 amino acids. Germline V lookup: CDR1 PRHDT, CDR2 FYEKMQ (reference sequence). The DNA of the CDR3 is TGTGCCAGCAGCTTAAGACAGTCTAACTATGGCTACACCTTC. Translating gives CASSLRQSNYGYTF.

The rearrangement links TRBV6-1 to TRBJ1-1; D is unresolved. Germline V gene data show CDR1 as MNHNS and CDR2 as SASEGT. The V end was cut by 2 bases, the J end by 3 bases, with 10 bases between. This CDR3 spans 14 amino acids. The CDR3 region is CASSETRKDTEAFF. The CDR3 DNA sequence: TGTGCCAGCAGTGAAACCAGAAAAGACACTGAAGCTTTCTTT.

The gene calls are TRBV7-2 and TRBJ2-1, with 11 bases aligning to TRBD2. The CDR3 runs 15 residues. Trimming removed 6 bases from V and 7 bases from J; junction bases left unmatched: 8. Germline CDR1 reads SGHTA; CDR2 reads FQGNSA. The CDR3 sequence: CASRPLAGGGNEQFF. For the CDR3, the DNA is TGTGCCAGCAGACCGCTAGCGGGGGGTGGAAATGAGCAGTTCTTC.